This paragraph covers one T cell receptor (beta chain) sequence. Profiling relied on immunoSEQ multiplex PCR, and the TCRdb table lists in-frame clones only, not all of them. Among 200,000 to 250,000 clones, 87% were seen once, and the ten largest hold roughly 10%. This entry belongs to a study of blood T cell repertoires in COVID-19. CDR3 length: 16 amino acids. V shed 0 bases and J 3 bases; nucleotides not matched to a gene: 4. CDR1 MNHEY and CDR2 SVGAGI come from the germline V gene. The chain couples TRBV6-5 to TRBJ1-1, with TRBD1 matching 10 bases. The TCR comes from a man younger than 45 who had recovered from COVID-19. Sequencing was done on a sample of PBMCs or T cells enriched from blood (not recorded which). The CDR3 sequence: CASSYSTGGLYTEAFF. CDR3 sequence (DNA): TGTGCCAGCAGTTACTCGACAGGGGGCTTGTACACTGAAGCTTTCTTT.